The 23 T cell receptor beta chains below come from one sample, sequenced in a study of blood T cell repertoires in COVID-19. This table comes from immunoSEQ multiplex PCR, and its TCRdb copy is limited to in-frame clones, with some not included. Here the sample spans 250,000 to 300,000 clones, roughly nine tenths being singletons. Sequenced material: PBMCs or T cells enriched from blood (not recorded which). The origin of the receptors is a woman aged 40-49 years who had recovered from COVID-19.

The genes are TRBV5-6 and TRBJ1-6; weak D call: TRBD1 (5 bases). Trimming took 1 base from V and 6 from J, leaving 8 bases between them. Germline assignment: CDR1 SGHDT and CDR2 YYEEEE. This CDR3 spans 14 amino acids. The chain's CDR3 is CASSLRGINSPLHF. CDR3 bases: TGTGCCAGCAGCTTGAGGGGCATTAATTCACCCCTCCACTTT.

This chain's CDR3 is CASSGAAGGINEQFF. The CDR3 coding sequence is TGTGCCAGCAGTGGCGCAGCAGGAGGGATCAATGAGCAGTTCTTC. This chain connects TRBV2 to TRBJ2-1; tentatively, D is TRBD2 (6 bases). Trimming removed 4 bases at V and 6 bases at J, with 16 bases between. The CDR3 loop spans 15 amino acids. Germline V gene lookup returns CDR1 SNHLY and CDR2 FYNNEI.

The V call is TRBV9, the J call TRBJ2-7; a weak D match, TRBD2 (5 bases). Germline loops: CDR1 SGDLS, CDR2 YYNGEE. The V end lost 3 bases, the J end lost 6 bases, and 7 bases lay between the germline ends. The CDR3 contains 11 residues. The CDR3 DNA reads as TGTGCCAGCAGCGCCGGAGGCGAGCAGTACTTC. As protein: CASSAGGEQYF.

The chain carries TRBV10-1 and TRBJ2-3; TRBD2 aligns across 8 bases. This CDR3 comprises 14 residues. Germline CDR1 is WNHNN and CDR2 is SYGVQD (reference sequence). J was trimmed by 1 base and V by 6 bases; bases with no gene match: 3. The CDR3 bases are TGCGCCAGCAGACTGACTAGCGGCACAGATACGCAGTATTTT. Protein sequence: CASRLTSGTDTQYF.

CDR3 coding DNA: TGCGCCAGCAGCCTGAATACCGGGACAGGGAGGAACTACGAGCAGTACTTC. Translating it yields CASSLNTGTGRNYEQYF. The chain couples TRBV5-1 to TRBJ2-7; 9 nucleotides match TRBD1. The CDR3 is 17 amino acids. V dropped 4 bases and J dropped 3; count of bases not matched to a gene: 14. Germline V gene data show CDR1 as SGHRS and CDR2 as YFSETQ.

This clone was seen once. V is TRBV18 and J is TRBJ1-2, with 7 bases that match TRBD1. V dropped 3 bases and J dropped 5; count of bases not matched to a gene: 6. The CDR3 runs 14 residues. The V gene's germline CDR1 is KGHSH and CDR2 LQKENI. The CDR3 sequence is CASSPDRVRYGYTF. Here the CDR3 DNA reads TGTGCCAGCTCACCTGACAGGGTTAGATATGGCTACACCTTC.

The chain uses TRBV19 and TRBJ2-1; tentative D call: TRBD1 (6 bases). Trimming removed 5 bases at V and 0 bases at J, with 11 bases between. CDR1 and CDR2 (germline): LNHDA, SQIVND (reference sequence). There are 15 residues in the CDR3. The CDR3 nucleotides are TGTGCCAGTAGTGCTGACAGGAGCTCCTACAATGAGCAGTTCTTC. Translation gives CASSADRSSYNEQFF. Looking up the rest from reference TRBV19 and TRBJ2-1 gives the full variable domain: DGGITQSPKYLFRKEGQNVTLSCEQNLNHDAMYWYRQDPGQGLRLIYYSQIVNDFQKGDIAEGYSVSREKKESFPLTVTSAQKNPTAFYLCASSADRSSYNEQFFGPGTRLTVL.

This chain connects TRBV7-2 to TRBJ1-6, with D possibly matching TRBD1 (6 bases). The V gene's germline CDR1 is SGHTA and CDR2 FQGNSA. The ends were cut back, 1 base at V and 0 bases at J, with 13 bases in the middle. The CDR3 is made up of 18 amino acids. The CDR3 reads CASSLEAGARSYNSPLHF. The CDR3 DNA is TGTGCCAGCAGCTTAGAGGCAGGGGCCCGCTCCTATAATTCACCCCTCCACTTT. The whole variable domain, filled in from reference TRBV7-2 and TRBJ1-6, reads GAGVSQSPSNKVTEKGKDVELRCDPISGHTALYWYRQSLGQGLEFLIYFQGNSAPDKSGLPSDRFSAERTGGSVSTLTIQRTQQEDSAVYLCASSLEAGARSYNSPLHFGNGTRLTVT.

This chain joins TRBV13 and TRBJ1-3, with D possibly being TRBD1 (6 bases). The CDR3 length is 14 residues. Trimming took 9 bases from V and 3 from J, leaving 15 bases between them. CDR1 PRHDT and CDR2 FYEKMQ come from the germline V gene (reference sequence). CDR3 protein: CASSSGGLGNTIYF. In DNA, the CDR3 is TGTGCCAGTTCATCCGGGGGGCTTGGAAACACCATATATTTT.

The genes are TRBV5-1 and TRBJ2-2, with TRBD2 as a possible D gene (6 bases). CDR3 size: 14 residues. V was cut by 4 bases and J by 4 bases, with 11 bases left in between. CDR1 is SGHRS and CDR2 is YFSETQ in the germline V gene. Here the CDR3 reads CASSTDYRTGELFF. The CDR3 DNA follows: TGCGCCAGCAGCACGGACTATCGCACCGGGGAGCTGTTTTTT. Filled out from reference TRBV5-1 and TRBJ2-2, the complete variable domain reads KAGVTQTPRYLIKTRGQQVTLSCSPISGHRSVSWYQQTPGQGLQFLFEYFSETQRNKGNFPGRFSGRQFSNSRSEMNVSTLELGDSALYLCASSTDYRTGELFFGEGSRLTVL.

The chain combines TRBV4-3 with TRBJ1-2, with 10 positions matching TRBD1. The CDR3 has 16 residues. V lost 3 bases to trimming and J lost 3 bases; unmatched junction nucleotides: 7. Germline lookup yields CDR1 LGHNA and CDR2 YSLEER. In DNA, the CDR3 is TGCGCCAGCAGCCAGGGGACAGGGGCGCAAGACTATGGCTACACCTTC. It translates to CASSQGTGAQDYGYTF.

This sequence joins TRBV5-1 and TRBJ1-5; the D gene is possibly TRBD1 (6 bases). Trimming removed 7 bases from V and 3 bases from J, with 14 bases in between. Germline loops: CDR1 SGHRS, CDR2 YFSETQ. The CDR3 spans 14 residues. CDR3: CASASGQPNQPQHF. CDR3 DNA sequence: TGCGCCAGCGCCTCCGGACAGCCCAATCAGCCCCAGCATTTT.

The V call is TRBV5-4, the J call TRBJ1-2; no definite D call. The CDR3 consists of 17 residues. Trimming stripped 0 bases from V and 6 bases from J, with 21 bases between. Germline V gene sequence: CDR1 SGHNT, CDR2 YYREEE (reference sequence). The CDR3 DNA reads TGTGCCAGCAGCTTGGTTCCCGGGAGGAACGGTCGGGATGGCTACACCTTC. As protein: CASSLVPGRNGRDGYTF.

The CDR3 DNA is TGTGCCAGCAGCCGGACAGGGTTAGGCGGGGAGCTGTTTTTT. This sequence encodes CASSRTGLGGELFF. The rearrangement links TRBV6-4 to TRBJ2-2, with 8 bases lining up with TRBD1. The CDR3 has 14 residues. The trim removed 6 bases at V and 7 bases at J, leaving 7 bases unmatched. Germline V gene sequence: CDR1 MRHNA, CDR2 SNTAGT.

This chain uses TRBV5-1 with TRBJ2-3; 11 bases agree with TRBD2. Losses at the gene ends were 3 bases for V and 2 bases for J; bases not matched to a gene: 8. CDR3 length: 17 amino acids. Germline V gene data show CDR1 as SGHRS and CDR2 as YFSETQ. The CDR3 DNA sequence: TGCGCCAGCAGCTCCGGGACTAGCGGTTTTCTCACAGATACGCAGTATTTT. It yields the protein CASSSGTSGFLTDTQYF.

This clone was detected ten times or more. The chain recombines TRBV7-8 with TRBJ2-2; no firm D call. The CDR3 runs 18 residues. Germline lookup yields CDR1 SGHVS and CDR2 FQNEAQ. Trimming pared 2 bases from V and 4 bases from J, leaving 20 bases between. The CDR3 here is CASSLRSSGGALTGELFF. CDR3 coding DNA: TGTGCCAGCAGCTTAAGGTCGTCAGGTGGTGCCCTCACCGGGGAGCTGTTTTTT.

The chain joins TRBV27 to TRBJ2-7; 8 positions match TRBD2. V was clipped by 2 bases and J by 1 base; unmatched bases: 4. The germline gives CDR1 MNHEY, CDR2 SMNVEV (reference sequence). CDR3 length: 15 amino acids. Written as DNA, the CDR3 is TGTGCCAGCAGTTTAAAGCCGGGAGGGTCCTACGAGCAGTACTTC. Residues: CASSLKPGGSYEQYF.

This clone was observed a few times. V and J are TRBV5-1 and TRBJ1-2; 8 bases align to TRBD1. J gave up 2 bases and V 4 bases, and 13 bases lay outside the gene matches. The CDR3 extends over 17 amino acids. CDR1 and CDR2 from the germline V gene are SGHRS and YFSETQ. The CDR3 DNA reads as TGCGCCAGCAGCAGAATAGGACAGGGTTCCGCAAACTATGGCTACACCTTC. Translation gives CASSRIGQGSANYGYTF.

The chain uses TRBV6-6 and TRBJ2-7; perhaps TRBD1 as D (7 bases). V lost 6 bases and J lost 2, with 17 bases in between. Germline lookup yields CDR1 MNHNY and CDR2 SVGAGI (reference sequence). This CDR3 is 15 amino acids long. CDR3 protein: CASRPLDREAYEQYF. For the CDR3, the DNA is TGTGCCAGCAGACCACTTGACAGGGAGGCCTACGAGCAGTACTTC.

The chain uses TRBV9 and TRBJ1-3; D is ambiguous. The V end was cut by 2 bases, the J end by 0 bases, with 15 bases between. CDR1 and CDR2 from the germline V gene are SGDLS and YYNGEE. The CDR3 is 17 amino acids. CDR3 DNA sequence: TGTGCCAGCAGCGTTACTGGAGCAGCGCTCTCTGGAAACACCATATATTTT. Translated, it gives CASSVTGAALSGNTIYF.

This clone was picked up one time. The chain links TRBV5-4 to TRBJ2-2; weak D call: TRBD1 (6 bases). CDR1 and CDR2 from the germline V gene are SGHNT and YYREEE (reference sequence). There are 15 residues in the CDR3. V dropped 3 bases and J dropped 4 bases, with 13 bases sitting between them. In DNA form, the CDR3 reads TGTGCCAGCAGCTCCAGACAGGCCCGCACCGGGGAGCTGTTTTTT. Translating it yields CASSSRQARTGELFF.

The rearrangement uses TRBV4-2 and TRBJ2-2; D is unresolved. This CDR3 region has 14 residues. Trimming shortened V by 1 base and J by 7 bases, and 10 bases separated the two germline ends. From germline, CDR1 is LGHNA and CDR2 YNFKEQ. CDR3 sequence reads: CASSQGARVGELFF. DNA for the CDR3: TGTGCCAGCAGCCAAGGGGCCAGAGTCGGGGAGCTGTTTTTT.

On this clone itself: Within the sample, other DNA sequences also encode this same CDR3. The genes are TRBV18 and TRBJ1-2, with 7 bases lining up with TRBD1. The CDR3 extends over 13 amino acids. From germline, CDR1 is KGHSH and CDR2 LQKENI. J lost 5 bases, V lost 6 bases, and 6 bases had no gene match. The CDR3 sequence is CASSPGGDYGYTF. CDR3 bases: TGTGCCAGCTCGCCAGGGGGGGATTATGGCTACACCTTC. Filled out from reference TRBV18 and TRBJ1-2, the complete variable domain reads NAGVMQNPRHLVRRRGQEARLRCSPMKGHSHVYWYRQLPEEGLKFMVYLQKENIIDESGMPKERFSAEFPKEGPSILRIQQVVRGDSAAYFCASSPGGDYGYTFGSGTRLTVV.